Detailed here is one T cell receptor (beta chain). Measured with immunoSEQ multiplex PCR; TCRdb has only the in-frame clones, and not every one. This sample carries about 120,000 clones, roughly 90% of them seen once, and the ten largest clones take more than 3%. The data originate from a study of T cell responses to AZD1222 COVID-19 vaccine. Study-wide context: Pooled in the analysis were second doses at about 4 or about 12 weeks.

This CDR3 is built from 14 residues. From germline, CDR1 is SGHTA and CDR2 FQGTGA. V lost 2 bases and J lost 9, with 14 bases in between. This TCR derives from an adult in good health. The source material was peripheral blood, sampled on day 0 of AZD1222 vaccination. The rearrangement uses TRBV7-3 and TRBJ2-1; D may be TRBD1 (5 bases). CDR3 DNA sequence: TGTGCCAGCAGCTTATTTGGGCAGGGCGGTGAGCAGTTCTTC. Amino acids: CASSLFGQGGEQFF.